These T cell receptor beta chains were read from a single sample in a study of T cell changes during pregnancy in multiple sclerosis. Clones were read by immunoSEQ multiplex PCR, and TCRdb kept only the in-frame ones, dropping some. The sample contains 80,000 to 100,000 clones, just over 90% of which appear only once. The sequences come from peripheral blood, collected in the second trimester of pregnancy. Receptors were obtained from a female donor in good health, enrolled as a control in a pregnancy study. The CDR3 runs from the conserved cysteine through the conserved F or W. A D gene is named only where the DNA matches it firmly.

TRBV6-5	TRBJ1-1	TRBD1	CASSYSRTGEAFF
TRBV5-4	TRBJ1-2	TRBD1	CASSQDRGGYGYTF
TRBV7-2	TRBJ2-6	.	CASSFGHSSGANVLTF
TRBV5-5	TRBJ2-3	.	CASSLDISTDTQYF
TRBV19	TRBJ1-2	TRBD1	CASRSTGGDYGYTF
TRBV4-3	TRBJ1-5	.	CASSQVRGWGNQPQHF
TRBV11-3	TRBJ2-2	.	CASSLFVRGTGELFF
TRBV18	TRBJ2-7	.	CASSPQGGPYEQYF
TRBV5-6	TRBJ2-7	.	CASSSYREQYF
TRBV18	TRBJ2-2	.	CASSPLRDLGTGELFF
TRBV5-4	TRBJ2-7	.	CASSPGVSEQYF
TRBV6-5	TRBJ1-4	.	CASSYSTGWNEKLFF
TRBV5-1	TRBJ1-2	TRBD1	CASSILDRGPPYGYTF
TRBV7-2	TRBJ2-7	TRBD1	CASSARQGAGEQYF
TRBV27	TRBJ1-5	.	CASSFRGANQPQHF
TRBV4-2	TRBJ2-3	TRBD2	CASSQEWRGEVDTQYF
TRBV5-4	TRBJ1-1	.	CASSLSGINTEAFF
TRBV6-6	TRBJ1-2	.	CASSPPGGAQAYGYTF
TRBV5-6	TRBJ1-1	.	CASSWITGDTEAFF
TRBV5-1	TRBJ1-1	.	CASSLVAENTEAFF
TRBV6-1	TRBJ1-1	.	CASSGGTFTEAFF
TRBV19	TRBJ1-5	TRBD1	CASSPTWTGWVGYSNQPQHF
TRBV18	TRBJ1-2	TRBD1	CASSPQTGEDGYTF
TRBV6-5	TRBJ2-7	.	CASSYGHSYEQYF
TRBV12-5	TRBJ1-5	.	CASGLERFYNQPQHF
TRBV18	TRBJ2-1	TRBD2	CASSRLPGLAEAGSYNEQFF
TRBV7-2	TRBJ1-2	.	CASSFQVGGLYGYTF
TRBV2	TRBJ1-5	TRBD1	CASSEGVRGLNQPQHF
TRBV5-1	TRBJ1-6	.	CASSLSGARPPLHF
TRBV6-4	TRBJ2-3	TRBD2	CASSVFSGNSDTQYF
TRBV7-2	TRBJ2-7	.	CASTYYGGVAYEQYF
TRBV28	TRBJ1-5	.	CASSGHGQSNQPQHF
TRBV5-1	TRBJ2-1	TRBD1	CASSLDPTGQIYNEQFF
TRBV9	TRBJ1-2	.	CASSVINGGYTF
TRBV9	TRBJ2-1	TRBD2	CASSAVTSGGNEQFF
TRBV6-6	TRBJ1-4	TRBD1	CASSQDRGRYEKLFF
TRBV18	TRBJ2-1	TRBD1	CASSPGQGREQFF
TRBV6-1	TRBJ1-5	.	CASSDPGPNQPQHF
TRBV7-2	TRBJ1-2	.	CASSLGGGGRSYTF
TRBV6-5	TRBJ1-2	TRBD1	CASRQGIGGGYTF
TRBV25-1	TRBJ2-3	.	CASREWNEDTQYF
TRBV6-1	TRBJ2-2	.	CASSPGTGWTGELFF
TRBV4-2	TRBJ2-7	.	CASSQDGQAYEQYF
TRBV29-1	TRBJ1-2	TRBD1	CSDGTGHGYTF
TRBV28	TRBJ1-3	.	CASSSGTAQGNTIYF
TRBV7-8	TRBJ1-4	.	CASSLFGPNEKLFF
TRBV19	TRBJ1-1	TRBD1	CASSFGTGGVNTEAFF